The T cell receptor beta chain described here comes from a study of blood T cell repertoires in COVID-19. Study-level background: Researchers got acute and convalescent COVID-19 samples from the United States, Italy and Spain. Nucleic acid was either cDNA or gDNA, and it came from T cells, B-cell-depleted T cells, or PBMCs.

Methods used by the authors: Amplification from reference gene primers served as the basis for estimated nucleated cell counts. TCRdb's table, derived via immunoSEQ multiplex PCR, lists solely in-frame clones and lacks some. The V and J calls and clone size come from that table; D and trimming were worked out from the DNA. The sample yields roughly 100,000 clones, about 76% seen once. V dropped 1 base and J dropped 9; count of bases not matched to a gene: 5. The CDR3 runs 15 residues. Germline V gives CDR1 SGHAT, CDR2 FQDESV (reference sequence). This chain links TRBV11-1 with TRBJ2-1, with 11 nucleotides matching TRBD2. Sequenced: peripheral blood. The clonotype was recovered from a man at least 80 years old with acute or convalescent COVID-19. The CDR3 nucleotides are TGTGCCAGCAGCTTAGTACTAGCGGGAGTCGGTGAGCAGTTCTTC. Protein product: CASSLVLAGVGEQFF.